One sample yielded the 20 T cell receptor beta chains listed below, sequenced in a study of neoadjuvant anti-PD-1 for oral cavity cancer. Profiling relied on immunoSEQ multiplex PCR, and the TCRdb table lists in-frame clones only, not all of them. The repertoire consists of tens of thousands of clones, with around four fifths occurring once and the leading ten covering 3% to 4%. The sample here was PBMCs, taken before nivolumab (anti-PD-1) treatment. These receptors originate from a person between 40 and 85 years old with oral cavity squamous cell carcinoma.

This clone came up once. Other DNA sequences in this specimen translate into the identical CDR3. The gene calls are TRBV5-4 and TRBJ2-5; D possibly matches TRBD1 or TRBD2 (5 bases each). CDR1 SGHNT and CDR2 YYREEE come from the germline V gene (reference sequence). Trimming stripped 7 bases from V and 2 bases from J, with 9 bases between. The CDR3 sequence is 12 residues long. The CDR3 DNA follows: TGTGCCAGCGGGGGATCACAAGAGACCCAGTACTTC. Protein product: CASGGSQETQYF.

This rearrangement joins TRBV30 to TRBJ1-5, with TRBD1 matching 10 bases. The CDR3 extends over 15 amino acids. CDR1 GTSNPN and CDR2 SVGIG come from the germline V gene (reference sequence). V lost 2 bases, J lost 2 bases, and 3 bases stayed unmatched. This chain's CDR3 is CAWSLGTGGNQPQHF. CDR3 in DNA: TGTGCCTGGAGTTTGGGGACAGGGGGCAATCAGCCCCAGCATTTT.

This clone was seen a few times. The chain uses TRBV6-5 and TRBJ2-6; D might be TRBD1 (5 bases). Germline V gene lookup returns CDR1 MNHEY and CDR2 SVGAGI. The V gene lost 5 bases and the J gene lost 3 bases, with 8 bases spanning the gap. CDR3 size: 14 residues. The CDR3 loop is CASSQTVGANVLTF. The CDR3 DNA follows: TGTGCCAGCAGTCAGACAGTTGGGGCCAACGTCCTGACTTTC.

This clone has a handful of counts. This sequence joins TRBV4-2 and TRBJ2-7; D may be TRBD2 (6 bases). Trimming pared 0 bases from V and 0 bases from J, leaving 15 bases between. Germline loops: CDR1 LGHNA, CDR2 YNFKEQ. CDR3 length equals 17 residues. CDR3 in DNA: TGTGCCAGCAGCCAAGATCCAGGGCGGGACCGCTCCTACGAGCAGTACTTC. Protein product: CASSQDPGRDRSYEQYF.

The rearrangement uses TRBV16 and TRBJ1-5; no clear D. CDR1 and CDR2 from the germline V gene are KGHSY and FQNENV. The CDR3 is 14 amino acids. Trimming pared 0 bases from V and 8 bases from J, leaving 11 bases between. This CDR3 is CASSQSRVGEPQHF. CDR3 in DNA: TGTGCCAGCAGCCAATCGCGTGTCGGGGAGCCCCAGCATTTT.

The chain is built from TRBV4-1 and TRBJ1-3, with D unresolved. The CDR3 covers 15 residues. The germline V and J ends were trimmed by 4 bases and 4 bases, with 14 bases remaining between them. CDR1 is MGHRA and CDR2 is YSYEKL in the germline V gene. The CDR3 DNA reads as TGCGCCAGCAGCCGGTTAGTTGTCGTGGGAAACACCATATATTTT. Translation gives CASSRLVVVGNTIYF.

The chain has TRBV11-2 and TRBJ2-7; tentatively, D is TRBD1 (6 bases). Per germline, CDR1 SGHAT and CDR2 FQNNGV. This CDR3 contains 16 residues. V lost 1 base and J 3 bases, leaving 16 bases between the germline ends. Here the CDR3 DNA reads TGTGCCAGCAGCTTAGTGAGGGGGACGGTTTACTACGAGCAGTACTTC. Translation gives CASSLVRGTVYYEQYF.

This chain connects TRBV5-1 to TRBJ2-7; D call uncertain. The length of the CDR3 is 15 residues. Germline V lookup: CDR1 SGHRS, CDR2 YFSETQ. Trimming removed 4 bases at V and 0 bases at J, with 14 bases between. The CDR3, as DNA: TGCGCCAGCAGCCTGGACGGAATTAGCTCCTACGAGCAGTACTTC. Protein: CASSLDGISSYEQYF.

This CDR3 reads CASSQPGLGPSTGELFF. Written as DNA, the CDR3 is TGTGCCAGCAGCCAACCGGGACTAGGGCCCTCCACCGGGGAGCTGTTTTTT. V gene TRBV4-2 combines with J gene TRBJ2-2; 8 nucleotides match TRBD2. Losses at the gene ends were 2 bases for V and 4 bases for J; bases not matched to a gene: 9. This CDR3 has 17 residues. Germline assignment: CDR1 LGHNA and CDR2 YNFKEQ.

The CDR3 DNA follows: TGTGCCAGCAGCTTAAGGTCAGGGATGGGCAATCAGCCCCAGCATTTT. This sequence encodes CASSLRSGMGNQPQHF. The chain employs TRBV7-6 and TRBJ1-5; tentatively, D is TRBD1 (5 bases). This CDR3 region has 16 residues. CDR1 and CDR2 from the germline V gene are SGHVS and FNYEAQ. V was cut by 2 bases and J by 2 bases, with 13 bases left in between.

The chain uses TRBV13 and TRBJ2-2; 10 nucleotides align to TRBD1. The CDR3 spans 19 residues. Unmatched junction bases numbered 17, after V lost 5 bases and J lost 5 bases. Germline CDR1 PRHDT, CDR2 FYEKMQ (reference sequence). The CDR3 loop reads CASSPLPSDRGRLTGELFF. The CDR3 bases are TGTGCCAGCAGCCCCCTACCGAGTGACAGGGGGCGCCTTACCGGGGAGCTGTTTTTT.

The V and J genes are TRBV28 and TRBJ2-5; either TRBD1 or TRBD2 may fit D (6 bases each). The CDR3 covers 13 residues. CDR1 is MDHEN and CDR2 is SYDVKM in the germline V gene. Trimming took off 4 bases at V and 4 bases at J, with 10 bases between the two ends. CDR3: CASSSPGAETQYF. CDR3 nucleotide sequence: TGTGCCAGCAGTTCACCGGGGGCAGAGACCCAGTACTTC.

This chain uses TRBV19 with TRBJ2-3, with 8 bases fitting TRBD2. The J segment lost 2 bases and the V segment lost 5 bases, leaving 6 bases of the junction unmatched. This CDR3 has 15 amino acids. Germline assignment: CDR1 LNHDA and CDR2 SQIVND (reference sequence). Here the CDR3 reads CASSSLAEITDTQYF. Here the CDR3 DNA reads TGTGCCAGTAGTTCACTAGCGGAAATCACAGATACGCAGTATTTT.

V gene TRBV7-9 combines with J gene TRBJ1-2; the D is unclear. CDR1 is SEHNR, CDR2 FQNEAQ, per germline (reference sequence). This CDR3 comprises 15 residues. V lost 7 bases and J 8 bases, leaving 23 bases between the germline ends. CDR3 sequence reads: CASTLDLLTNRGYTF. The CDR3 DNA is TGTGCCAGCACCCTCGACCTGCTTACCAATCGAGGCTACACCTTC.

J is TRBJ2-3 and V is TRBV4-2, with no clear D. Trimming took 1 base from V and 4 from J, leaving 9 bases between them. From germline, CDR1 is LGHNA and CDR2 YNFKEQ. This CDR3 comprises 14 residues. The CDR3 nucleotides are TGTGCCAGCAGCCAAGCAGGTCCCGCAGATACGCAGTATTTT. Translated: CASSQAGPADTQYF.

The gene calls are TRBV7-9 and TRBJ2-3; 13 bases fit TRBD2. The CDR3 consists of 17 residues. The germline V gene encodes CDR1 SEHNR and CDR2 FQNEAQ (reference sequence). J lost 1 base, V lost 1 base, and 2 bases had no gene match. CDR3 coding DNA: TGTGCCAGCAGCTTAGGTGGGACTAGCGGGGGCACAGATACGCAGTATTTT. This encodes CASSLGGTSGGTDTQYF.

V is TRBV6-5 and J is TRBJ2-7; 8 bases map to TRBD1. Germline CDR1 and CDR2: MNHEY and SVGAGI. This CDR3 spans 15 amino acids. V shed 0 bases and J 5 bases; nucleotides not matched to a gene: 6. The CDR3 reads CASSYSPTGDDEQYF. Here the CDR3 DNA reads TGTGCCAGCAGTTACTCGCCGACAGGGGATGACGAGCAGTACTTC.

The chain couples TRBV6-5 to TRBJ2-3; tentatively, D is TRBD2 (6 bases). Trimming stripped 2 bases from V and 12 bases from J, with 9 bases between. Germline CDR1 MNHEY, CDR2 SVGAGI. The CDR3 extends over 11 amino acids. CDR3 amino acids: CASSYAGKQYF. Here the CDR3 DNA reads TGTGCCAGCAGTTACGCGGGAAAACAGTATTTT.

The chain employs TRBV10-3 and TRBJ1-2, with TRBD1 matching over 10 bases. The CDR3 totals 19 residues. Trimming at V came to 3 bases and at J to 0 bases, leaving 13 bases not matched to a gene. Germline V CDR1 and CDR2: ENHRY, SYGVKD. CDR3 residues: CAISDLGAGTGDSNYGYTF. In DNA form, the CDR3 reads TGTGCCATCAGTGATCTAGGGGCCGGGACAGGGGATTCTAACTATGGCTACACCTTC.

The rearrangement joins TRBV6-1 to TRBJ1-3; D gene ambiguous. V was shortened by 10 bases and J by 0 bases, with 16 bases between the two germline ends. The CDR3 extends over 15 amino acids. The germline V gene has CDR1 MNHNS and CDR2 SASEGT. CDR3 coding DNA: TGTGCCACAAAGTTCGGACGGGCCTCTGGAAACACCATATATTTT. Translated: CATKFGRASGNTIYF.